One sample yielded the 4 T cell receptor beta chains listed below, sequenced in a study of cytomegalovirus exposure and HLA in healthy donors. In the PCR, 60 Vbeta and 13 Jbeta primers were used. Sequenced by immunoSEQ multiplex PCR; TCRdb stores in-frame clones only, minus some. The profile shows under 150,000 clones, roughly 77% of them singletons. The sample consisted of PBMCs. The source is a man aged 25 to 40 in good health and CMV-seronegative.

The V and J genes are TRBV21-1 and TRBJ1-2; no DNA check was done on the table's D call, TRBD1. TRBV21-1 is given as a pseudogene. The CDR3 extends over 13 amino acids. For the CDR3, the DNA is TGTGCCAGCACCCGGACAGTAAGCTATGGCTACACCTTC. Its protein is CASTRTVSYGYTF.

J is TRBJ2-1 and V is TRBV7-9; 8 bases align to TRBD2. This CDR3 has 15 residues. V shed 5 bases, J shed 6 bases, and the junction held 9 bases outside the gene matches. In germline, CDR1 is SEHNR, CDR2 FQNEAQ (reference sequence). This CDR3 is CASSPRGGWGNEQFF. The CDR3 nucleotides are TGTGCCAGCAGCCCTCGGGGGGGATGGGGCAATGAGCAGTTCTTC.

The CDR3 loop is CASSPQTGETANGYTF. The CDR3 bases are TGTGCCAGCTCACCACAGACAGGGGAGACGGCGAATGGCTACACCTTC. The gene calls are TRBV18 and TRBJ1-2, with TRBD1 matching over 8 bases. This CDR3 contains 16 residues. V dropped 1 base and J dropped 6; count of bases not matched to a gene: 10. CDR1 is KGHSH and CDR2 is LQKENI in the germline V gene. Based on the CDR3 plus reference TRBV18 and TRBJ1-2, the full variable domain is NAGVMQNPRHLVRRRGQEARLRCSPMKGHSHVYWYRQLPEEGLKFMVYLQKENIIDESGMPKERFSAEFPKEGPSILRIQQVVRGDSAAYFCASSPQTGETANGYTFGSGTRLTVV.

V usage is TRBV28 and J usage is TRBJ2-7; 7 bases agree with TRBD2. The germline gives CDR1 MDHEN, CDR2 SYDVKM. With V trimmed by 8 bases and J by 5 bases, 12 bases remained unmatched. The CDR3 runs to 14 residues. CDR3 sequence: CASCLFGGIHEQYF. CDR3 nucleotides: TGTGCCAGCTGCCTCTTCGGGGGGATCCACGAGCAGTACTTC.